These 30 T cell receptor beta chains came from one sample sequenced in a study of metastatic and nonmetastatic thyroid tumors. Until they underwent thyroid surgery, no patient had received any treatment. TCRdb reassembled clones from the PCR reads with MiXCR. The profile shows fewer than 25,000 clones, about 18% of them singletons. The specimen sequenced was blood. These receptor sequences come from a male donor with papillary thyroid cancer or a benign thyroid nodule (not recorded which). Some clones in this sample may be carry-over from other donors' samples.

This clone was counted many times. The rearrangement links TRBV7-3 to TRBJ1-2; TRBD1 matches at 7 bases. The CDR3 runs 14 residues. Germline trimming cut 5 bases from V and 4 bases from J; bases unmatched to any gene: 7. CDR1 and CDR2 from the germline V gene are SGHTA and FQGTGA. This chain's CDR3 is CASSPQGDGYGYTF. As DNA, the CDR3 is TGTGCCAGCAGCCCCCAGGGGGACGGCTATGGCTACACCTTC.

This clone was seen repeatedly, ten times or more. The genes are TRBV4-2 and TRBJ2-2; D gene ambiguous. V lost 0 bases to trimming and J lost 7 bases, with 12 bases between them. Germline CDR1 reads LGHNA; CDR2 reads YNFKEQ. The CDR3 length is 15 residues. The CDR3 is CASSQDSFPGGELFF. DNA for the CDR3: TGTGCCAGCAGCCAAGATAGTTTCCCCGGCGGGGAGCTGTTTTTT.

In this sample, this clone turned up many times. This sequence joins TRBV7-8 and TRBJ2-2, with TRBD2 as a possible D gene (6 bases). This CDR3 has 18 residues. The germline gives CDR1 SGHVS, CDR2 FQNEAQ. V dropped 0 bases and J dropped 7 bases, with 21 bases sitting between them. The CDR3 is CASSLAGGVGVGGGELFF. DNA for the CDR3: TGTGCCAGCAGCTTAGCGGGCGGGGTTGGAGTGGGAGGCGGGGAGCTGTTTTTT.

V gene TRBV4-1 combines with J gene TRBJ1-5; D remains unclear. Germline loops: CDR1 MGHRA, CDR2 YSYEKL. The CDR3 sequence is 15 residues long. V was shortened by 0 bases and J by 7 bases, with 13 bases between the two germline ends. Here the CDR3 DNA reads TGCGCCAGCAGCCAAGATAACGGTGTCCTCCAGCCCCAGCATTTT. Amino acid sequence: CASSQDNGVLQPQHF.

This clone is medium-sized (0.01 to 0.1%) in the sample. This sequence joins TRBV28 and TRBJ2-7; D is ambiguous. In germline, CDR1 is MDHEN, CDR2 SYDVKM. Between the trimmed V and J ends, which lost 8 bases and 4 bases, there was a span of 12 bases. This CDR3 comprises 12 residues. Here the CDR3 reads CASGERSYEQYF. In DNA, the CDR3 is TGTGCCAGCGGGGAACGGTCATACGAGCAGTACTTC.

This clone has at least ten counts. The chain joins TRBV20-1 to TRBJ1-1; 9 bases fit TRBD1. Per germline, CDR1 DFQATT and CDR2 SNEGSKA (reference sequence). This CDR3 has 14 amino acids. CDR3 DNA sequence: TGCACCACCGGGACAGGGATGTTGAACACTGAAGCTTTCTTT. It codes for CTTGTGMLNTEAFF.

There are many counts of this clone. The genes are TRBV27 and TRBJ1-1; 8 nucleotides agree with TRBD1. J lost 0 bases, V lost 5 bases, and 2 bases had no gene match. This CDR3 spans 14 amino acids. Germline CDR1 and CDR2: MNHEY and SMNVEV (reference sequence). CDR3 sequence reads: CASSRQGMNTEAFF. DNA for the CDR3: TGTGCCAGCAGTAGACAGGGGATGAACACTGAAGCTTTCTTT.

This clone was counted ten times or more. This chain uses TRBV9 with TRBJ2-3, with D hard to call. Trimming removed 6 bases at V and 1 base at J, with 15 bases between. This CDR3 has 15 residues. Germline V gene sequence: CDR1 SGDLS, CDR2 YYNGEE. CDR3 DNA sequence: TGTGCCAGCACCTCAGGTGGCGGCCGCACAGATACGCAGTATTTT. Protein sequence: CASTSGGGRTDTQYF.

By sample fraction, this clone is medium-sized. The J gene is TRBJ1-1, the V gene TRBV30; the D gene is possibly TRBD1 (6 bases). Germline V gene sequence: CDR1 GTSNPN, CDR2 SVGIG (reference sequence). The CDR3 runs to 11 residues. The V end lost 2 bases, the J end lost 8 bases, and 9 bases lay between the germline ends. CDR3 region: CAWSPDREAFF. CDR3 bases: TGTGCCTGGAGTCCAGACAGGGAAGCTTTCTTT.

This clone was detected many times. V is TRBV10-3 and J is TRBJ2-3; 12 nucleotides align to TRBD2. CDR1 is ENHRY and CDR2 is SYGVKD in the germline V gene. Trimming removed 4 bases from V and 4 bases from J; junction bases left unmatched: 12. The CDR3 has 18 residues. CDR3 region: CAISAGTSGSGPPDTQYF. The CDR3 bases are TGTGCCATCAGTGCAGGGACTAGCGGGTCCGGCCCCCCAGATACGCAGTATTTT.

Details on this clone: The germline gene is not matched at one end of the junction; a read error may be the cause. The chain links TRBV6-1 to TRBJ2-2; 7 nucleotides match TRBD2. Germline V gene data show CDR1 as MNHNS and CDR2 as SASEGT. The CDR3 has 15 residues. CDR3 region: CASSRLAVDTWELFF. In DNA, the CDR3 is TGTGCCAGCAGCCGCCTAGCGGTGGACACCTGGGAGCTGTTTTTT.

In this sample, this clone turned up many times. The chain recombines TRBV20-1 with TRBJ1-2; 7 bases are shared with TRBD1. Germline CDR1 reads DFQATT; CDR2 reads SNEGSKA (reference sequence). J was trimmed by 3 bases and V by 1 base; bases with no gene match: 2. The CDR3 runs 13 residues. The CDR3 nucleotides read TGCAGTGCTAGAGGACAGGGTCACTATGGCTACACCTTC. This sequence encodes CSARGQGHYGYTF.

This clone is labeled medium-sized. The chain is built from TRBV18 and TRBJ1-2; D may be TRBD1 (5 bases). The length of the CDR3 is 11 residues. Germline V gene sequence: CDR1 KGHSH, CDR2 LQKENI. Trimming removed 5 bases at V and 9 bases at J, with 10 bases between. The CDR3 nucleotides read TGTGCCAGCTCATCCGAGGGGAGCTACACCTTC. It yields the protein CASSSEGSYTF. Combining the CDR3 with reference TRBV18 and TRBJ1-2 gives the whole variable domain NAGVMQNPRHLVRRRGQEARLRCSPMKGHSHVYWYRQLPEEGLKFMVYLQKENIIDESGMPKERFSAEFPKEGPSILRIQQVVRGDSAAYFCASSSEGSYTFGSGTRLTVV.

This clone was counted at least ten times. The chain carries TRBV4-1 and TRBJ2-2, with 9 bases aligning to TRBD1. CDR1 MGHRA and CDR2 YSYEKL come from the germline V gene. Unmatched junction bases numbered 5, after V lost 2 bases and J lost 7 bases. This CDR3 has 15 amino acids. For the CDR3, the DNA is TGCGCCAGCAGCCAAAGGACAGGGGAAAACGGGGAGCTGTTTTTT. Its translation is CASSQRTGENGELFF.

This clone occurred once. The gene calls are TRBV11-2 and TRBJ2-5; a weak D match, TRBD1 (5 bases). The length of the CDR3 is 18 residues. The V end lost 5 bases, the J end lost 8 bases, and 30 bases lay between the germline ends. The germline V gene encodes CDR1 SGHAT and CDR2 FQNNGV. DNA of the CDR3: TGTGCCAGCAGCCGCACTTTGAATGGCGGCGGAGCGACAGATACCCAGTACTTC. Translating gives CASSRTLNGGGATDTQYF.

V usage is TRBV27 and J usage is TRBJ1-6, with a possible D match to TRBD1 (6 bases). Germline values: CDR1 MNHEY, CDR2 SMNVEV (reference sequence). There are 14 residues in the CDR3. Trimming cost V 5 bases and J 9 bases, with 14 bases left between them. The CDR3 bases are TGTGCCAGCAGTACCGGTACAGGGCTTTCACCCCTCCACTTT. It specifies CASSTGTGLSPLHF.

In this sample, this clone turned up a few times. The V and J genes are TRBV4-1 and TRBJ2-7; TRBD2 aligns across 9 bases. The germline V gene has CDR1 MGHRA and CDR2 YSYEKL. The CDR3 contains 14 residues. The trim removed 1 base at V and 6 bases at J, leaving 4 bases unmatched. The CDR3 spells CASSQGDSGSEQYF. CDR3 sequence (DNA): TGCGCCAGCAGCCAAGGGGATAGCGGGAGCGAGCAGTACTTC.

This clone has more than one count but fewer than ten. The CDR3 sequence: CASSFTGGDTIYF. Here the CDR3 DNA reads TGTGCCAGCAGTTTCACAGGGGGAGACACCATATATTTT. The chain recombines TRBV27 with TRBJ1-3; 8 bases align to TRBD1. V lost 3 bases, J lost 8 bases, and 3 bases stayed unmatched. Germline V CDR1 and CDR2: MNHEY, SMNVEV (reference sequence). There are 13 residues in the CDR3.

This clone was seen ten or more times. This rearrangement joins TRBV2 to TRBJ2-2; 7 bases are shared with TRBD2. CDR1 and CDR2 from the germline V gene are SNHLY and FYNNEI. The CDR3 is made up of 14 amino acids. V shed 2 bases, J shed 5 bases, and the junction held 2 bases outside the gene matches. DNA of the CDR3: TGTGCCAGCAGTGAAAGGGGAGGGACCGGGGAGCTGTTTTTT. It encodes CASSERGGTGELFF.

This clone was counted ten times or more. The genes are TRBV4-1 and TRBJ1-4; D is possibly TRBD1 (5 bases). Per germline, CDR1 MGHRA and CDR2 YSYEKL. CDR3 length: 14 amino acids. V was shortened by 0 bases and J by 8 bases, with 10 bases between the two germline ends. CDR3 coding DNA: TGCGCCAGCAGCCAAGATCGGGGGAGGGAAAAACTGTTTTTT. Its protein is CASSQDRGREKLFF.

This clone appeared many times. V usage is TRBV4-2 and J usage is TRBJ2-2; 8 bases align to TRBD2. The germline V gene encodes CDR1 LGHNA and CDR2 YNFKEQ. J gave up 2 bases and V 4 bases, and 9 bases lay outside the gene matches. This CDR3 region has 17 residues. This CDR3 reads CASSRVGREGNTGELFF. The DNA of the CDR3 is TGTGCCAGCAGCCGGGTCGGACGGGAGGGAAACACCGGGGAGCTGTTTTTT.

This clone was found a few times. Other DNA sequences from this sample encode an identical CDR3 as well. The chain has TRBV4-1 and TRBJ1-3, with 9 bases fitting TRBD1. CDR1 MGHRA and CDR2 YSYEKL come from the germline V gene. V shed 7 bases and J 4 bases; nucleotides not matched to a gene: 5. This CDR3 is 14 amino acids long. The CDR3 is CASTGTGSGNTIYF. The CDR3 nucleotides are TGCGCCAGCACGGGGACAGGGTCCGGAAACACCATATATTTT.

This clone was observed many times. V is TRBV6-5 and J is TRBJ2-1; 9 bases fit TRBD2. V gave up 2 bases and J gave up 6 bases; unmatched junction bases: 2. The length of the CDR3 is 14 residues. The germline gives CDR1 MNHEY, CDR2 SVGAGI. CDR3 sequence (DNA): TGTGCCAGCAGTTACGGGCGGGAGGGCAATGAGCAGTTCTTC. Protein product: CASSYGREGNEQFF.

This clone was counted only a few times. Here the CDR3 DNA reads TGTGCCACCAAGATGGCCAACGTCCTGACTTTC. Translating gives CATKMANVLTF. The genes are TRBV19 and TRBJ2-6; no firm D call. The CDR3 totals 11 residues. V lost 10 bases and J lost 6, with 7 bases in between. CDR1 is LNHDA and CDR2 is SQIVND in the germline V gene (reference sequence).

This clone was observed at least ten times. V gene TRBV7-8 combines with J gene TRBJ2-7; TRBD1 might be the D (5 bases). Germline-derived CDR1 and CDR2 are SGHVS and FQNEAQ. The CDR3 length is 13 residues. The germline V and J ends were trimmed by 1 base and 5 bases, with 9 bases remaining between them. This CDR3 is CASSLDRQDEQYF. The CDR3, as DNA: TGTGCCAGCAGCTTAGACAGGCAAGACGAGCAGTACTTC.

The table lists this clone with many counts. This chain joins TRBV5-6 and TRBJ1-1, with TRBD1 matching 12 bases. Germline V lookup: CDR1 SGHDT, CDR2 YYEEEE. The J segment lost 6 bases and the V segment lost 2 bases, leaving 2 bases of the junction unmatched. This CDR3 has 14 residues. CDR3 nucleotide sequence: TGTGCCAGCAGCTTCCGGGACAGGGGGCCTGAAGCTTTCTTT. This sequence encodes CASSFRDRGPEAFF.

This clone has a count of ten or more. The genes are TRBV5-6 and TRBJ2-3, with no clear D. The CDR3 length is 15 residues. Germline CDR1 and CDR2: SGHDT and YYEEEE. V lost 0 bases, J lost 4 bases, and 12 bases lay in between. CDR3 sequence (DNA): TGTGCCAGCAGCTTGGTCCTTGCCTTCCCAGATACGCAGTATTTT. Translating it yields CASSLVLAFPDTQYF.

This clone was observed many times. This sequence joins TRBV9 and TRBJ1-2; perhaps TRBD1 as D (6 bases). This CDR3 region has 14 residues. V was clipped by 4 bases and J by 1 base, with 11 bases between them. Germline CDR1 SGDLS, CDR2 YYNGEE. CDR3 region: CASSPVDSNYGYTF. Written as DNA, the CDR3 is TGTGCCAGCAGCCCTGTGGACAGTAACTATGGCTACACCTTC.

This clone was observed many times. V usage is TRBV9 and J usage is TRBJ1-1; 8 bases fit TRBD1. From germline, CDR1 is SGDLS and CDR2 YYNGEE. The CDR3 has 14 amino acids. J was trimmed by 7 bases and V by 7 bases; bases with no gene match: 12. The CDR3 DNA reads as TGTGCCAGCTCCGAGACAGGGGCTGGGTTTGAAGCTTTCTTT. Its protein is CASSETGAGFEAFF.

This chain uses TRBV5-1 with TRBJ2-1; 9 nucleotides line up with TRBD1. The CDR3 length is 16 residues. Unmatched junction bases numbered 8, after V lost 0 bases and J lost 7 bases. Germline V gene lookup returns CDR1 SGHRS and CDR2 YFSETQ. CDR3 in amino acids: CASSLEQGARSNEQFF. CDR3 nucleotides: TGCGCCAGCAGCTTGGAACAGGGGGCTAGGTCGAATGAGCAGTTCTTC.